The 3 T cell receptor beta chains given below trace back to one sample, sequenced in a study of blood T cell repertoires in COVID-19. The method was immunoSEQ multiplex PCR; TCRdb's version includes in-frame clones alone and lacks a portion of them. The data contain just under 350,000 clones, around 86% of them singletons. Material: peripheral blood. These receptors were obtained from a woman between 50 and 59 years old with COVID-19, enrolled during active disease.

CDR3 nucleotides: TGTGCCAGCACTACAACTAATGAAAAACTGTTTTTT. Protein product: CASTTTNEKLFF. The chain couples TRBV18 to TRBJ1-4; D not certain. Germline V gene lookup returns CDR1 KGHSH and CDR2 LQKENI. V lost 8 bases, J lost 0 bases, and 4 bases lay in between. The CDR3 totals 12 residues.

J is TRBJ1-5 and V is TRBV5-5; no clear D. CDR3 size: 14 residues. The germline V gene has CDR1 SGHKS and CDR2 YYEKEE (reference sequence). Trimming took off 2 bases at V and 5 bases at J, with 11 bases between the two ends. CDR3 sequence (DNA): TGTGCCAGCAGCTTCGGTAATAGTTATCAGCCCCAGCATTTT. The encoded protein is CASSFGNSYQPQHF.

The V call is TRBV12-3 or TRBV12-4, the J call TRBJ2-7; no reliable D call. Trimming removed 5 bases at V and 2 bases at J, with 4 bases between. The CDR3 extends over 11 amino acids. The CDR3 DNA follows: TGTGCCAGCAGTGCGACCTACGAGCAGTACTTC. Encoded protein: CASSATYEQYF.